The 13 T cell receptor beta chains below all came from one sample that was sequenced in a study of T cells of healthy individuals. TCRdb re-analysed the 5' RACE reads in MiXCR, keeping a single row per CDR3 protein. The sample consists of tens of thousands of distinct CDR3 sequences, around 15% of them appearing once. The origin of the receptors is a human donor in good health.

This clonotype was observed many times. This chain uses TRBV11-1 with TRBJ2-1; D is undetermined. Trimming left V 1 base short and J 1 base short, with 11 bases between. In germline, CDR1 is SGHAT, CDR2 FQDESV (reference sequence). The CDR3 contains 16 residues. CDR3 in amino acids: CASSLDSASSYNEQFF. The CDR3 nucleotides read TGTGCCAGCAGCTTAGACTCAGCTTCTTCCTACAATGAGCAGTTCTTC.

This sequence joins TRBV7-8 and TRBJ1-1, with D maybe TRBD1 (5 bases). Germline-derived CDR1 and CDR2 are SGHVS and FQNEAQ. The CDR3 extends over 15 amino acids. V was clipped by 5 bases and J by 0 bases, with 13 bases between them. The CDR3 DNA sequence: TGTGCCAGCAGCCCCGGGACGTTCATGAACACTGAAGCTTTCTTT. It yields the protein CASSPGTFMNTEAFF. Full variable domain (outside the CDR3, taken from reference TRBV7-8 and TRBJ1-1): GAGVSQSPRYKVAKRGQDVALRCDPISGHVSLFWYQQALGQGPEFLTYFQNEAQLDKSGLPSDRFFAERPEGSVSTLKIQRTQQEDSAVYLCASSPGTFMNTEAFFGQGTRLTVV.

There are a few counts of this clonotype. The chain employs TRBV18 and TRBJ2-7, with D unresolved. Trimming cost V 6 bases and J 4 bases, with 19 bases left between them. The CDR3 sequence is 15 residues long. From germline, CDR1 is KGHSH and CDR2 LQKENI. As DNA, the CDR3 is TGTGCCAGCTCCGCGTCGCGGCGACACCCTTACGAGCAGTACTTC. This sequence encodes CASSASRRHPYEQYF. Together with reference TRBV18 and TRBJ2-7, the CDR3 gives the full variable domain: NAGVMQNPRHLVRRRGQEARLRCSPMKGHSHVYWYRQLPEEGLKFMVYLQKENIIDESGMPKERFSAEFPKEGPSILRIQQVVRGDSAAYFCASSASRRHPYEQYFGPGTRLTVT.

This clonotype was picked up many times. The gene calls are TRBV27 and TRBJ2-6; possible D gene TRBD2, 6 bases. V was clipped by 0 bases and J by 3 bases, with 6 bases between them. From germline, CDR1 is MNHEY and CDR2 SMNVEV (reference sequence). The CDR3 is 15 residues long. The CDR3 bases are TGTGCCAGCAGTTTATCGGGAGGTGGGGCCAACGTCCTGACTTTC. Amino acid sequence: CASSLSGGGANVLTF.

This clonotype has ten or more counts. The chain combines TRBV9 with TRBJ1-3; 8 bases match TRBD1. Germline values: CDR1 SGDLS, CDR2 YYNGEE. Trimming at V came to 2 bases and at J to 3 bases, leaving 7 bases not matched to a gene. The CDR3 runs to 16 residues. The CDR3 bases are TGTGCCAGCAGCGTTAATCAGGGGGCGAGTGGAAACACCATATATTTT. It encodes CASSVNQGASGNTIYF.

Many counts were recorded for this clonotype. The rearrangement joins TRBV4-1 to TRBJ1-5, with a tentative D call TRBD1 (5 bases). Trimming shortened V by 4 bases and J by 3 bases, and 16 bases separated the two germline ends. The CDR3 has 16 amino acids. The germline V gene encodes CDR1 MGHRA and CDR2 YSYEKL. The CDR3 sequence is CASSLGGTVNNQPQHF. The CDR3 DNA sequence: TGCGCCAGCAGCCTGGGGGGGACGGTAAACAATCAGCCCCAGCATTTT.

This clonotype appeared a few times. The rearrangement links TRBV12-3 or TRBV12-4 to TRBJ1-2; D is perhaps TRBD1 (6 bases). This CDR3 contains 12 residues. The germline V and J ends were trimmed by 7 bases and 5 bases, with 11 bases remaining between them. The CDR3 coding sequence is TGTGCCAGCACGGCAGGGGTGTATGGCTACACCTTC. Amino acids: CASTAGVYGYTF.

The rearrangement links TRBV7-2 to TRBJ2-3; 7 positions match TRBD2. Germline V gene data show CDR1 as SGHTA and CDR2 as FQGNSA. The CDR3 extends over 18 amino acids. With 5 bases clipped from V and 5 bases from J, the junction kept 19 bases outside the gene matches. This CDR3 is CASSTVAAGGGRGDTQYF. CDR3 sequence (DNA): TGTGCCAGCAGCACGGTAGCCGCTGGGGGAGGGCGGGGAGATACGCAGTATTTT.

This clonotype was seen repeatedly, ten times or more. The chain uses TRBV5-6 and TRBJ1-5, with D possibly being TRBD1 (6 bases). The CDR3 contains 17 residues. Trimming shortened V by 1 base and J by 1 base, and 15 bases separated the two germline ends. CDR1 is SGHDT and CDR2 is YYEEEE in the germline V gene. CDR3 sequence reads: CASSLWRGAVSNQPQHF. The CDR3 bases are TGTGCCAGCAGCTTGTGGAGGGGGGCGGTAAGCAATCAGCCCCAGCATTTT.

V gene TRBV19 combines with J gene TRBJ2-1; D ambiguous. This CDR3 has 11 residues. Trimming left V 10 bases short and J 5 bases short, with 9 bases between. Germline lookup yields CDR1 LNHDA and CDR2 SQIVND (reference sequence). This CDR3 is CATSTHNEQFF. The CDR3 DNA is TGTGCCACCTCAACTCACAATGAGCAGTTCTTC.

The chain carries TRBV6-5 and TRBJ2-7; perhaps TRBD2 as D (5 bases). V gave up 10 bases and J gave up 0 bases, with 16 bases separating them. The CDR3 consists of 14 residues. Germline V CDR1 and CDR2: MNHEY, SVGAGI. The CDR3 reads CATSIGGHSYEQYF. Written as DNA, the CDR3 is TGTGCCACTTCAATCGGCGGGCACTCCTACGAGCAGTACTTC.

This clonotype has a handful of counts. The chain has TRBV6-1 and TRBJ2-3, with D perhaps TRBD1 (5 bases). From germline, CDR1 is MNHNS and CDR2 SASEGT. V was pared by 10 bases and J by 5 bases, with 16 bases between. This CDR3 region has 13 residues. CDR3 sequence (DNA): TGTGCCATCGACCAGGGTGTCAAAGATACGCAGTATTTT. Translated, it gives CAIDQGVKDTQYF.

The sample holds many counts of this clonotype. This chain connects TRBV7-2 to TRBJ2-7, with D uncertain. V lost 6 bases and J lost 4, with 10 bases in between. Germline V gene sequence: CDR1 SGHTA, CDR2 FQGNSA. This CDR3 comprises 12 residues. Here the CDR3 reads CASSERAYEQYF. For the CDR3, the DNA is TGTGCCAGCAGTGAGCGTGCATACGAGCAGTACTTC. Full variable domain (missing parts from reference TRBV7-2 and TRBJ2-7): GAGVSQSPSNKVTEKGKDVELRCDPISGHTALYWYRQSLGQGLEFLIYFQGNSAPDKSGLPSDRFSAERTGGSVSTLTIQRTQQEDSAVYLCASSERAYEQYFGPGTRLTVT.